This T cell receptor beta chain is drawn from a study of T cell clonotyping in hematopoietic cell transplantation. Findings and limits, study-wide: Few recipient clonotypes overlapped donors; over 95% were de novo at given depth. Graft donor and pretransplant recipient Inverse Simpson Index values predicted broader posttransplant TCR diversity. After transplant, recipient diversity fell while pathologically expanded clonotypes grew through day 180.

CDR3 length: 14 amino acids. Trimming at V came to 4 bases and at J to 9 bases, leaving 6 bases not matched to a gene. Germline CDR1 and CDR2: SGHRS and YFSETQ. TCRdb keeps only in-frame clones here, not all; method: immunoSEQ multiplex PCR. The sample shows about 7,200 clones, about 89% of them seen only once. Note on this clone: Its antigen is unidentified.

The sequence derives from a female patient aged 45-60 years who had an allogeneic stem cell transplant from an unrelated donor, so the T cells may come from the graft donor. Some clones in this sample may be carry-over from other donors' samples. The sequencing used PBMCs, collected 30 days after allogeneic stem cell transplant. The genes are TRBV5-1 and TRBJ2-1; 11 nucleotides match TRBD2. CDR3 protein: CASSQIAGGSEQFF. The CDR3 DNA follows: TGCGCCAGCAGCCAAATAGCGGGGGGGAGTGAGCAGTTCTTC. The full variable domain, in which reference TRBV5-1 and TRBJ2-1 provide the parts outside the CDR3, is KAGVTQTPRYLIKTRGQQVTLSCSPISGHRSVSWYQQTPGQGLQFLFEYFSETQRNKGNFPGRFSGRQFSNSRSEMNVSTLELGDSALYLCASSQIAGGSEQFFGPGTRLTVL.